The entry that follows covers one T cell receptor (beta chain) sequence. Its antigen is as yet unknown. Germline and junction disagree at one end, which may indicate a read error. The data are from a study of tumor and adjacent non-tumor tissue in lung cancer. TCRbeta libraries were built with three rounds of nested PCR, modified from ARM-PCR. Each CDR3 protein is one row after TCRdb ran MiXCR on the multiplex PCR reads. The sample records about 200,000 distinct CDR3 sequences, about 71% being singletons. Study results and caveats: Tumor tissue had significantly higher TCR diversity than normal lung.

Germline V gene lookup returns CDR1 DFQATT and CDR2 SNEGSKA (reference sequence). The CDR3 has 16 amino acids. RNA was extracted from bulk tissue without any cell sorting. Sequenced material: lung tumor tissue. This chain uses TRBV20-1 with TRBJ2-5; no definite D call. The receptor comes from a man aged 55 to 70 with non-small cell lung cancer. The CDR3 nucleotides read TGCAGTGCTAGCCGCCCGGATATCATCGGAGTGGAGACTCAGTACTTC. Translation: CSASRPDIIGVETQYF.